The rows below give T cell receptor beta chains drawn from one sample of a study of blood T cell repertoires in COVID-19. Repertoires were generated with immunoSEQ multiplex PCR, while TCRdb's copy carries only in-frame clones and drops some. The sample records a few hundred thousand clones, 85% to 90% being singletons. Sequenced input: peripheral blood. The receptors were gathered from a man younger than 35 with active or convalescent COVID-19. The CDR3 runs from the conserved cysteine through the conserved F or W. D genes are given only for firm matches. Some rows have no size entry. The others give once, few or many, or a class for an expanded clone.

cdr3_aa cdr3_nt d_call clone_size cdr3_length j_call v_call
CASSYRAGELFF TGTGCCAGCAGTTACCGAGCCGGGGAGCTGTTTTTT . . 12 TRBJ2-2 TRBV6-5
CASSYLQGENTEAFF TGTGCCAGCAGTTACCTACAGGGGGAGAACACTGAAGCTTTCTTT TRBD1 few 15 TRBJ1-1 TRBV28
CASSLRTGIYEQYF TGTGCCAGCAGTTTGAGGACAGGGATCTACGAGCAGTACTTC TRBD1 . 14 TRBJ2-7 TRBV28
CASSHFASGVNEQFF TGTGCCAGCAGCCATTTTGCTAGCGGCGTCAATGAGCAGTTCTTC TRBD2 . 15 TRBJ2-1 TRBV7-2
CASSFVSVGQGATEAFF TGTGCCAGCAGCTTCGTCTCGGTAGGACAGGGGGCGACTGAAGCTTTCTTT TRBD1 . 17 TRBJ1-1 TRBV11-2
CASRGQGAAAAKNIQYF TGTGCCAGTCGGGGACAGGGGGCTGCCGCCGCCAAAAACATTCAGTACTTC TRBD1 . 17 TRBJ2-4 TRBV19
CASSGTGTGFREQYF TGTGCCAGCAGTGGAACCGGGACAGGGTTTAGAGAGCAGTACTTC TRBD1 . 15 TRBJ2-7 TRBV27
CASSFSGSRSDNEQFF TGTGCCAGCAGCTTTTCCGGGAGTCGTTCGGACAATGAGCAGTTCTTC . . 16 TRBJ2-1 TRBV7-9
CASSWGTGGNQPQHF TGTGCCAGCAGTTGGGGGACAGGGGGGAATCAGCCCCAGCATTTT TRBD1 . 15 TRBJ1-5 TRBV9
CASSLITGVQGGDTQYF TGTGCCAGCAGCTTAATTACAGGGGTTCAAGGCGGAGATACGCAGTATTTT TRBD1 . 17 TRBJ2-3 TRBV27
CASIEGRFYGYTF TGTGCCAGCATCGAAGGGAGGTTCTATGGCTACACCTTC . . 13 TRBJ1-2 TRBV2
CASSTWDRAGSEQYF TGTGCCAGTAGTACCTGGGACAGGGCGGGATCCGAGCAGTACTTC TRBD1 . 15 TRBJ2-7 TRBV19
CASSWGTGMHEQYF TGTGCCAGCAGTTGGGGGACAGGGATGCACGAGCAGTACTTC TRBD1 once 14 TRBJ2-7 TRBV27
CSASVRDSSNQPQHF TGCAGTGCTAGTGTAAGGGACAGCAGCAATCAGCCCCAGCATTTT TRBD1 . 15 TRBJ1-5 TRBV20-1
CAISESGGVNEQYF TGTGCCATCAGTGAGTCGGGGGGGGTGAACGAGCAGTACTTC TRBD2 . 14 TRBJ2-7 TRBV10-3
CASSLNRFGAAGSSYEQYF TGTGCCAGCAGTTTAAATCGGTTTGGGGCAGCCGGATCCTCCTACGAGCAGTACTTC . . 19 TRBJ2-7 TRBV28
CASSTIYNEQFF TGTGCCAGCAGCACAATCTACAATGAGCAGTTCTTC . . 12 TRBJ2-1 TRBV7-9
CASSLVQGYTDTQYF TGTGCCAGCAGCTTGGTTCAGGGCTACACAGATACGCAGTATTTT . . 15 TRBJ2-3 TRBV5-4
CASSEVVRRGTGATGEQFF TGTGCCAGCAGTGAAGTTGTTCGTCGCGGGACAGGGGCCACGGGTGAGCAGTTCTTC TRBD1 . 19 TRBJ2-1 TRBV2
CASRLSNQPQHF TGTGCCAGCAGACTTTCCAATCAGCCCCAGCATTTT . . 12 TRBJ1-5 TRBV12-3/TRBV12-4
CASSEASGPGNTIYF TGTGCCAGCAGTGAAGCGAGCGGCCCTGGAAACACCATATATTTT . . 15 TRBJ1-3 TRBV6-1
CASSLTGLSYEQYF TGCGCCAGCAGCTTGACAGGGTTATCCTACGAGCAGTACTTC . once 14 TRBJ2-7 TRBV5-1
CASSYNRGVFYEQYF TGTGCCAGCAGTTACAATCGGGGGGTGTTCTACGAGCAGTACTTC TRBD2 . 15 TRBJ2-7 TRBV6-5
CASSRTGVGANVLTF TGTGCCAGCAGCCGGACCGGGGTAGGGGCCAACGTCCTGACTTTC . once 15 TRBJ2-6 TRBV6-5
CASTPGIRGTQYF TGTGCCAGCACCCCAGGGATTAGGGGGACGCAGTATTTT . . 13 TRBJ2-3 TRBV7-9
CASSPTGSTDTQYF TGTGCCAGCAGCCCAACGGGGAGCACAGATACGCAGTATTTT . once 14 TRBJ2-3 TRBV7-3
CASRTGVGYEQYF TGTGCCAGCAGGACAGGGGTGGGGTACGAGCAGTACTTC TRBD1 once 13 TRBJ2-7 TRBV6-5
CASSQTGITEAFF TGTGCCAGCAGCCAGACAGGGATCACTGAAGCTTTCTTT TRBD1 . 13 TRBJ1-1 TRBV7-3
CASIGGSGNTIYF TGTGCCAGCATAGGGGGCTCTGGAAACACCATATATTTT . . 13 TRBJ1-3 TRBV7-9
CASSIGGNTEAFF TGCGCCAGCAGCATTGGCGGGAACACTGAAGCTTTCTTT . . 13 TRBJ1-1 TRBV5-1
CASRRGQRDTGELFF TGTGCCAGTCGAAGGGGACAGAGGGACACCGGGGAGCTGTTTTTT TRBD1 . 15 TRBJ2-2 TRBV19
CASSDGREGAEAFF TGTGCCAGCAGTGACGGGAGGGAGGGCGCTGAAGCTTTCTTT . few 14 TRBJ1-1 TRBV6-4
CAISESIGTDSNQPQHF TGTGCCATCAGTGAGTCGATAGGGACAGATAGCAATCAGCCCCAGCATTTT TRBD1 . 17 TRBJ1-5 TRBV10-3
CAILEASAGANEQFF TGTGCCATCCTCGAGGCGTCGGCTGGGGCTAATGAGCAGTTCTTC . . 15 TRBJ2-1 TRBV2
CSVNEGAGDTQYF TGCAGCGTTAACGAGGGAGCCGGAGATACGCAGTATTTT . . 13 TRBJ2-3 TRBV29-1
CSVEGEGPDTQYF TGCAGCGTTGAAGGGGAGGGCCCAGATACGCAGTATTTT TRBD2 . 13 TRBJ2-3 TRBV29-1
CASSPDINYGYTF TGTGCCAGCAGCCCAGACATAAACTATGGCTACACCTTC . once 13 TRBJ1-2 TRBV11-3